Here is one T cell receptor beta chain with its context. No antigen is known for it. Following extraction, RNA underwent reverse transcription to cDNA, which served as the sequencing template. Only in-frame clones appear in the TCRdb table, and some are missing; sequencing was by immunoSEQ multiplex PCR. Of about 140,000 clones detected, 86% appear once; the ten largest clones hold approximately 13%. The data originate from a study of CD8+ T cells in alopecia areata. Regarding the study as a whole: Persistence of many expanded lesional clones was seen in scalp and blood during tofacitinib.

As for treatment: oral pan-JAK inhibitor, 5-10 mg twice daily. The sample in question was CD8+ T cells sorted from blood, obtained at week 4, from a patient treated with tofacitinib. This receptor was taken from a human donor with alopecia areata.

The CDR3 coding sequence is TGTGCCAGCATGGGGAGGGGGCTCGGAGGCGAGCAGTACTTC. Protein: CASMGRGLGGEQYF. The rearrangement uses TRBV13 and TRBJ2-7; D may be TRBD1 or TRBD2 (7 bases each). Germline assignment: CDR1 PRHDT and CDR2 FYEKMQ (reference sequence). The CDR3 extends over 14 amino acids. V lost 7 bases, J lost 6 bases, and 19 bases lay in between.